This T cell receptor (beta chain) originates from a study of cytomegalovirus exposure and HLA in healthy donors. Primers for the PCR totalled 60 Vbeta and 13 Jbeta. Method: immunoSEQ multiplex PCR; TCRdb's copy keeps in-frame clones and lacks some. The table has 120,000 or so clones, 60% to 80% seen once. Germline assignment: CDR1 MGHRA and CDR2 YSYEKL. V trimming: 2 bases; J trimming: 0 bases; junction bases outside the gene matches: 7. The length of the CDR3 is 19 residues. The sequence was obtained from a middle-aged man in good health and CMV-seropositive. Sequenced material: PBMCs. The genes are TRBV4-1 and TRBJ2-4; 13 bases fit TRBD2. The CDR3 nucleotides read TGCGCCAGCAGCCAAAACTTCGGGACTAGCGGGACAGCCAAAAACATTCAGTACTTC. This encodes CASSQNFGTSGTAKNIQYF.